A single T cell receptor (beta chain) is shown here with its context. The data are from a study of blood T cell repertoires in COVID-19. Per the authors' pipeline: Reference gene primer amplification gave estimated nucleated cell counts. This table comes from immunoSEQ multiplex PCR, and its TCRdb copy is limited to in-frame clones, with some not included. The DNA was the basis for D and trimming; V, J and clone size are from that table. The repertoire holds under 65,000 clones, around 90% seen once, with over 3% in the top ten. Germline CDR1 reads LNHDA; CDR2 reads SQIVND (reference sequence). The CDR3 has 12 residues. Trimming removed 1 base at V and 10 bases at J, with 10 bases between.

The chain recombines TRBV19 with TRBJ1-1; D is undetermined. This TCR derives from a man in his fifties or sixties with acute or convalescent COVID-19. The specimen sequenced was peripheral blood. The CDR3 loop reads CASSIVRGVAFF. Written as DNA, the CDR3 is TGTGCCAGTAGTATAGTCCGAGGCGTAGCTTTCTTT.